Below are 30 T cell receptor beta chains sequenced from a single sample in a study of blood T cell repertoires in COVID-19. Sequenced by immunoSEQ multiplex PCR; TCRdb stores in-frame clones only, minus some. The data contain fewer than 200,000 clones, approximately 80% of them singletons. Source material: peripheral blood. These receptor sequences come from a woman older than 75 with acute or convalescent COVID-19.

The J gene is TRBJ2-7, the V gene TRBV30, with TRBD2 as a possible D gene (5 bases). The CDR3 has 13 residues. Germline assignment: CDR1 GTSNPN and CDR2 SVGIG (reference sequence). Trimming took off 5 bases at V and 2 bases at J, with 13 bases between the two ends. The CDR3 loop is CAWGRGFAYEQYF. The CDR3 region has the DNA TGTGCCTGGGGCCGGGGATTTGCCTACGAGCAGTACTTC.

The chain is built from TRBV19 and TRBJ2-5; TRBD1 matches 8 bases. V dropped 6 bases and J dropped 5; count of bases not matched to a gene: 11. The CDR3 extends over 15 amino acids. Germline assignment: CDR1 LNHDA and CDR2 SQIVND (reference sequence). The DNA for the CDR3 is TGTGCCAGTAGCCCCCGGCAGGGGGCTTGGGAGACCCAGTACTTC. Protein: CASSPRQGAWETQYF. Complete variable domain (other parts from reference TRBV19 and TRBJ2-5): DGGITQSPKYLFRKEGQNVTLSCEQNLNHDAMYWYRQDPGQGLRLIYYSQIVNDFQKGDIAEGYSVSREKKESFPLTVTSAQKNPTAFYLCASSPRQGAWETQYFGPGTRLLVL.

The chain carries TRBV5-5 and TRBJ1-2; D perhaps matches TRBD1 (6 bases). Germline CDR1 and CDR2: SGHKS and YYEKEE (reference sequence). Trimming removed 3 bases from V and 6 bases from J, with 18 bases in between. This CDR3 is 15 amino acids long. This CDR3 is CASSWGLGGQDGYTF. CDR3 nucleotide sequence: TGTGCCAGCAGCTGGGGTCTCGGGGGGCAGGATGGCTACACCTTC. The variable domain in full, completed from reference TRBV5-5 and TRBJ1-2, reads DAGVTQSPTHLIKTRGQQVTLRCSPISGHKSVSWYQQVLGQGPQFIFQYYEKEERGRGNFPDRFSARQFPNYSSELNVNALLLGDSALYLCASSWGLGGQDGYTFGSGTRLTVV.

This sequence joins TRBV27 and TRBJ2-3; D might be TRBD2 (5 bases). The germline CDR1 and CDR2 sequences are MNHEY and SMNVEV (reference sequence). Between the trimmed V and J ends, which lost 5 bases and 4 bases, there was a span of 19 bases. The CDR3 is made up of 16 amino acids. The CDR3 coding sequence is TGTGCCAGCAGTCTCAGAGCTACAGCGGTTCCAGATACGCAGTATTTT. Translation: CASSLRATAVPDTQYF.

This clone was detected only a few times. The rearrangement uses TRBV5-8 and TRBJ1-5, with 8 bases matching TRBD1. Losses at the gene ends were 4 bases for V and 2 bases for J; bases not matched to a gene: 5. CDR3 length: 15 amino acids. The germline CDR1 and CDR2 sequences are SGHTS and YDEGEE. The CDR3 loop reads CASSRTGFGNQPQHF. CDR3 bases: TGTGCCAGCAGCCGGACAGGGTTTGGCAATCAGCCCCAGCATTTT. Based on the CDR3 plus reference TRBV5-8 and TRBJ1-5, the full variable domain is EAGVTQSPTHLIKTRGQQATLRCSPISGHTSVYWYQQALGLGLQFLLWYDEGEERNRGNFPPRFSGRQFPNYSSELNVNALELEDSALYLCASSRTGFGNQPQHFGDGTRLSIL.

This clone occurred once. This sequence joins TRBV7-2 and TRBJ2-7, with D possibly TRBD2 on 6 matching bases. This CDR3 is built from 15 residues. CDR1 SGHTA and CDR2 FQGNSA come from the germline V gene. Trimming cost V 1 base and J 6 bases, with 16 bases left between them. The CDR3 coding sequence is TGTGCCAGCAGCTTAGTTTCGGGGGAGGAGGGCGAGCAGTACTTC. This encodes CASSLVSGEEGEQYF.

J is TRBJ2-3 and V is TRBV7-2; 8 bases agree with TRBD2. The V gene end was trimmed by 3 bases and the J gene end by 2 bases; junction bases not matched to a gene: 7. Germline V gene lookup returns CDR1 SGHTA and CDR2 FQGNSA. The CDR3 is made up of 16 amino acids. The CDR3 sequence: CASSFLAGGPTDTQYF. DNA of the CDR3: TGTGCCAGCAGCTTTTTGGCGGGGGGCCCCACAGATACGCAGTATTTT. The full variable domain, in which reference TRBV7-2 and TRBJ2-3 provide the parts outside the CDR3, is GAGVSQSPSNKVTEKGKDVELRCDPISGHTALYWYRQSLGQGLEFLIYFQGNSAPDKSGLPSDRFSAERTGGSVSTLTIQRTQQEDSAVYLCASSFLAGGPTDTQYFGPGTRLTVL.

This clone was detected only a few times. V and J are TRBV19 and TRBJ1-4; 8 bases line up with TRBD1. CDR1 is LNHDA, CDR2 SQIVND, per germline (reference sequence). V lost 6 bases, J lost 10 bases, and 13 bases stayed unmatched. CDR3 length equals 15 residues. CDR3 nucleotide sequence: TGTGCCAGTAGCCCGTGGACAGGGCCAATGGTAAAACTGTTTTTT. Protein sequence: CASSPWTGPMVKLFF. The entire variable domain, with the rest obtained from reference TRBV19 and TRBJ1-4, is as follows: DGGITQSPKYLFRKEGQNVTLSCEQNLNHDAMYWYRQDPGQGLRLIYYSQIVNDFQKGDIAEGYSVSREKKESFPLTVTSAQKNPTAFYLCASSPWTGPMVKLFFGSGTQLSVL.

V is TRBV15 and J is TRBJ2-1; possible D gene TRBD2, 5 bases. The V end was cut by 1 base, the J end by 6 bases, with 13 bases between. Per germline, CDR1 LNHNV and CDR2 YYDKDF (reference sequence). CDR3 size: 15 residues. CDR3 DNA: TGTGCCACCAGCAGAGGAGGGCCGGGTGGCAATGAGCAGTTCTTC. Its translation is CATSRGGPGGNEQFF.

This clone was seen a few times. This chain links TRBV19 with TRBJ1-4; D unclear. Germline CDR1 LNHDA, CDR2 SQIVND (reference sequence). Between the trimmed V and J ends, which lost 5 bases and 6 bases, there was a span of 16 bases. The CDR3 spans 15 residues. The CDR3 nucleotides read TGTGCCAGTAGTGATCAGGCTTGGTCGGATGAAAAACTGTTTTTT. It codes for CASSDQAWSDEKLFF.

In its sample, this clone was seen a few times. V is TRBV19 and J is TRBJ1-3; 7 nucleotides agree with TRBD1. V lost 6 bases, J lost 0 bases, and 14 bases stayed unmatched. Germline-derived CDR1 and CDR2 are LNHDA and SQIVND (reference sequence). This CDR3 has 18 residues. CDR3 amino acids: CASRPPGTELYSGNTIYF. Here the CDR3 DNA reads TGTGCCAGTAGACCGCCCGGGACAGAGCTTTACTCTGGAAACACCATATATTTT.

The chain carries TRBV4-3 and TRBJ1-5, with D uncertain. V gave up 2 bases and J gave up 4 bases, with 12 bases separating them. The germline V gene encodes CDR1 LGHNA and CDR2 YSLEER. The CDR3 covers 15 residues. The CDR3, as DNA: TGCGCCAGCAGCCAAACACCGGGTTCAAATCAGCCCCAGCATTTT. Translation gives CASSQTPGSNQPQHF.

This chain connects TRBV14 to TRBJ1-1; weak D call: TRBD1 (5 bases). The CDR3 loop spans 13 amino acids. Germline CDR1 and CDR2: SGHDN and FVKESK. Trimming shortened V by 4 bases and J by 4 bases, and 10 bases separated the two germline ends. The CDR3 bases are TGTGCCAGCAGCCGTTGGGGGGGCACTGAAGCTTTCTTT. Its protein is CASSRWGGTEAFF.

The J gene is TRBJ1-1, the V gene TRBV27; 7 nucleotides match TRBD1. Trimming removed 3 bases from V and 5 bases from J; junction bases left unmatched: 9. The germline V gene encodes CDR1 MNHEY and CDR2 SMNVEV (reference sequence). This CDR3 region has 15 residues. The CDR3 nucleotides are TGTGCCAGCAGTTTGTCAGGGGGATTGCAAACTGAAGCTTTCTTT. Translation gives CASSLSGGLQTEAFF.

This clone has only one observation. The chain's CDR3 is CASRRTGNEQFF. CDR3 coding DNA: TGTGCCAGCAGACGGACAGGGAATGAGCAGTTCTTC. This chain uses TRBV12-3 or TRBV12-4 with TRBJ2-1, with 8 bases matching TRBD1. The J segment lost 7 bases and the V segment lost 6 bases, leaving 2 bases of the junction unmatched. The length of the CDR3 is 12 residues.

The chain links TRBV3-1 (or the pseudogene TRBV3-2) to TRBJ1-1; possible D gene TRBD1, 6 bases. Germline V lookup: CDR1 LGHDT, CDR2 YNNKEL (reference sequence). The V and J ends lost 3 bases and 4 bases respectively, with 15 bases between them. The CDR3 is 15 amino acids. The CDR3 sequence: CASSQEDSIITEAFF. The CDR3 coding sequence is TGTGCCAGCAGCCAGGAGGACAGTATAATCACTGAAGCTTTCTTT.

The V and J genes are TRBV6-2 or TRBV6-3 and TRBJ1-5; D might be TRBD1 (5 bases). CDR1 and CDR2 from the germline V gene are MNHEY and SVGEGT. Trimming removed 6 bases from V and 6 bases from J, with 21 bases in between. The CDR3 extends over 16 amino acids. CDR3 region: CASSTFQGILGQPQHF. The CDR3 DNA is TGTGCCAGCAGCACTTTCCAGGGTATTCTAGGTCAGCCCCAGCATTTT.

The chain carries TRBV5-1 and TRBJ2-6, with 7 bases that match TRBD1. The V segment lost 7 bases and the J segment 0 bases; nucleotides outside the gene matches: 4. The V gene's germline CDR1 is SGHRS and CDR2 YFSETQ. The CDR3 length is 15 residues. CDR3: CASRDRTSGANVLTF. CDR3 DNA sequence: TGCGCCAGCCGGGACAGAACCTCTGGGGCCAACGTCCTGACTTTC.

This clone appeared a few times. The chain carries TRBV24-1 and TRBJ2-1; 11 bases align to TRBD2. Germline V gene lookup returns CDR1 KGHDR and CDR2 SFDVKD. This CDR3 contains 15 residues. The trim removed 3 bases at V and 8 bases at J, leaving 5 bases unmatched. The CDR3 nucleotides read TGTGCCACCAGTGATCCCGGGACTAGCGGAGATGAGCAGTTCTTC. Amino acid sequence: CATSDPGTSGDEQFF.

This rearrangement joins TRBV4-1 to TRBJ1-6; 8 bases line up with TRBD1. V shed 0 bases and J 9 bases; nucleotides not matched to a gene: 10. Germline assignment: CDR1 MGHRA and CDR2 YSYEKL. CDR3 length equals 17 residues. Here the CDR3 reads CASSQDSSRTGRSPLHF. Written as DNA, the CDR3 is TGCGCCAGCAGCCAAGATAGCTCCCGGACAGGGCGTTCACCCCTCCACTTT.

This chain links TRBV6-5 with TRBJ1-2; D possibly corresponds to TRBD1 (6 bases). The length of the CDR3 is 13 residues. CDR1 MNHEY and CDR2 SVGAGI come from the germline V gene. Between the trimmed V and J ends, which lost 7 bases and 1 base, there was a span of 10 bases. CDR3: CASTRDINYGYTF. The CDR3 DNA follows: TGTGCCAGCACCCGGGACATTAACTATGGCTACACCTTC.

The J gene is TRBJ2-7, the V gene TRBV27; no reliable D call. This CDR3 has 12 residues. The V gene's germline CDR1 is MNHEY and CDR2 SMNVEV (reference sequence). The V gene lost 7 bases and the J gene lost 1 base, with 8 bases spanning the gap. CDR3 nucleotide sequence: TGTGCCAGCAAGTCTAGGTCCTACGAGCAGTACTTC. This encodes CASKSRSYEQYF.

The CDR3 here is CASIRNRNTEAFF. The CDR3 DNA sequence: TGTGCCAGTATTAGGAACAGGAACACTGAAGCTTTCTTT. V is TRBV19 and J is TRBJ1-1; D gene unclear. V shed 7 bases and J shed 1 base, with 10 bases lying between them. CDR1 LNHDA and CDR2 SQIVND come from the germline V gene (reference sequence). This CDR3 is built from 13 residues. The complete variable domain, with remaining parts taken from reference TRBV19 and TRBJ1-1, reads DGGITQSPKYLFRKEGQNVTLSCEQNLNHDAMYWYRQDPGQGLRLIYYSQIVNDFQKGDIAEGYSVSREKKESFPLTVTSAQKNPTAFYLCASIRNRNTEAFFGQGTRLTVV.

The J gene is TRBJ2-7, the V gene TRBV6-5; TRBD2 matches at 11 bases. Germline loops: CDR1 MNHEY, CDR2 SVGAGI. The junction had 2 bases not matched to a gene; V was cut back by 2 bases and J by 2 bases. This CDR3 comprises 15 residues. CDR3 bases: TGTGCCAGCAGTTACCTGGGACTAGCGGCCTACGAGCAGTACTTC. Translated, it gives CASSYLGLAAYEQYF.

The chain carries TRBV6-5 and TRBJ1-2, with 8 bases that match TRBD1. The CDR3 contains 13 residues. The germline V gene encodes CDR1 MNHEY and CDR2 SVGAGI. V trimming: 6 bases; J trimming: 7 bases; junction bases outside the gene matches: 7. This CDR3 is CASSDGDRFGYTF. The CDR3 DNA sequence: TGTGCCAGCAGCGACGGGGACAGGTTTGGCTACACCTTC.

The CDR3 sequence: CASSLFWGQGYTF. The DNA of the CDR3 is TGTGCCAGCAGTTTATTCTGGGGGCAGGGCTACACCTTC. V gene TRBV27 combines with J gene TRBJ1-2, with D maybe TRBD1 (6 bases). CDR3 length: 13 amino acids. Trimming pared 1 base from V and 8 bases from J, leaving 11 bases between. Looked up from germline, CDR1 is MNHEY and CDR2 is SMNVEV (reference sequence).

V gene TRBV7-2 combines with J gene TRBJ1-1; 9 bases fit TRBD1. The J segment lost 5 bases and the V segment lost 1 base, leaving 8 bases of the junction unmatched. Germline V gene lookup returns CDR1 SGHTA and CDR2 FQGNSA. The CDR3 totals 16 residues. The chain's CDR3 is CASSLVGTGSWTEAFF. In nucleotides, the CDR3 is TGTGCCAGCAGCTTAGTTGGGACAGGGAGTTGGACTGAAGCTTTCTTT.

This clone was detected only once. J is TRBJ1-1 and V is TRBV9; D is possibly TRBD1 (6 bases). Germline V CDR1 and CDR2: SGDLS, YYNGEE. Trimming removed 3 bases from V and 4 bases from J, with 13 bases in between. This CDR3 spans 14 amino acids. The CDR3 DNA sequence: TGTGCCAGCAGCGCCCCGTCAGGGGCCACTGAAGCTTTCTTT. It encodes CASSAPSGATEAFF. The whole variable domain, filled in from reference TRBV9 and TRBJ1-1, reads DSGVTQTPKHLITATGQRVTLRCSPRSGDLSVYWYQQSLDQGLQFLIQYYNGEERAKGNILERFSAQQFPDLHSELNLSSLELGDSALYFCASSAPSGATEAFFGQGTRLTVV.

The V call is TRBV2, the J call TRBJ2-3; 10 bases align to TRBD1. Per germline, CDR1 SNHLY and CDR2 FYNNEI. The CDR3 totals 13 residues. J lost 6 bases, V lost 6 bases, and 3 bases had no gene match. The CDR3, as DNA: TGTGCCAGCAGGACAGGGGGCGCGGATACGCAGTATTTT. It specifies CASRTGGADTQYF. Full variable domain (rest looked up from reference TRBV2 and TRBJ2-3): EPEVTQTPSHQVTQMGQEVILRCVPISNHLYFYWYRQILGQKVEFLVSFYNNEISEKSEIFDDQFSVERPDGSNFTLKIRSTKLEDSAMYFCASRTGGADTQYFGPGTRLTVL.

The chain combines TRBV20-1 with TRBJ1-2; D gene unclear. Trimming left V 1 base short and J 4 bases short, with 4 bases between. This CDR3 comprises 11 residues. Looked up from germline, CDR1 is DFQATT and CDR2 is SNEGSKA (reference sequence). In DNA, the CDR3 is TGCAGTGCTAGAGTGCGCTATGGCTACACCTTC. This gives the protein CSARVRYGYTF.